This T cell receptor beta chain originates from a study of blood T cells in healthy people across ages (dated by TCRdb to 2013 to 2016). Regarding the study in general: Template switching captured roughly one uniquely barcoded TCR beta cDNA molecule per two T cells in model experiments. The study measured age-related changes in TCR beta repertoire diversity using deep sequencing normalized with unique cDNA molecular identifiers. The donors were split into four age groups: young (average around 15 years), middle-aged (roughly 42), aged (62) and long-lived (about 74). To avoid experimental bias, donors of different ages were spread randomly across the sequencing lanes. For two donors (one aged 18 to 30 and one aged 80 or older), the study analyzed two additional independent replicas of 1 million unique cDNA reads from the same blood draw.

To note about this clonotype: Its antigen is unknown. No base quality information exists; no much larger clone differs at one position.

General findings and caveats noted by the study authors: Observed TCR beta diversity correlated strongly with the percentage of naive T cells measured by flow cytometry. As age increased, observed TCR beta diversity per million T cells dropped in a roughly linear way, and a significant reduction was already evident by age 40. Compared with the aged group, more naive CD4+ T cells, fewer expanded clones and increased TCR diversity were shown by the long-lived group, suggesting age selection. Because profiling used bulk unsorted PBMCs, naive and antigen-experienced compartments could not be compared conclusively. Total diversity estimates from one million sequenced T cells were considered lower bounds and underestimates. Because donor CMV infection status was unknown, age-related changes in expanded clonotypes were potentially confounded.

Systemically healthy Caucasian individuals from Russia, approximately 39 in total and aged about 6 to 95 years, were included as donors. Each donor gave ten milliliters of peripheral blood, collected into EDTA-treated Vacutainer tubes. Ficoll-Paque density-gradient centrifugation was used to isolate PBMCs, with at least 7 million obtained per sample. Total RNA was extracted from PBMCs with Trizol reagent, with at least 6 micrograms obtained per sample. The percentages of naive CD45RAhigh/CD27high T cells were determined by flow cytometry on a PBMC aliquot from every donor. The CDR3 has 13 amino acids, counting the end cysteine and phenylalanine. The CDR3 DNA has 39 bases and is translated from base 1. V drops 3 bases and J drops 6 bases, leaving 12 bases in between. Taken from the germline V gene, the CDR1 and CDR2 loops are SNHLY and FYNNEI. The library relied on 5' RACE. The instrument was an Illumina HiSeq 2500. A second PCR of about 6 to 12 cycles was performed with a sample-barcoded 5' primer and a J-beta primer mix. A unique molecular identifier was introduced onto each TCR beta cDNA molecule by a template-switch 5' adaptor carrying 12 random nucleotides. Each sample yielded at least 2.5 million CDR3-containing paired-end reads. First-strand cDNA was synthesized from all RNA with the Mint cDNA synthesis kit, primed by a TRBC-specific oligonucleotide. After uracil-DNA glycosylase treatment, a first 18-cycle PCR used universal primers M1SS and BC2_uni_R on all cDNA. In the source study's methods: For normalization, 1 million high-quality reads were randomly selected from each sample, with every read carrying a distinct molecular identifier. Reads sharing molecular identifiers were discarded rather than binned into consensus sequences. MiTCR, run with a Q25 quality threshold and the strictest error-elimination algorithm, handled CDR3 identification, clonotype clustering and error correction. A nonparametric unseen species model using Euler transformation provided a lower-bound estimate of total TCR beta diversity. TCRdb redid the processing of the public reads, applying fastp at Q25 and MiXCR, and retained in-frame beta chains. CDR3 protein sequences are deduplicated, and each keeps its most common genes and DNA. The V and J calls were not made by the authors but by TCRdb's processing. This sample lists roughly 800,000 distinct CDR3 sequences; 58% were detected once. Jointly, the top ten make up 22% of the sample.

Input material: blood. The chain joins TRBV2 to TRBJ2-7; D gene: possibly TRBD2, on 5 matching bases. The receptor was isolated from a young man in good health. The nucleotide sequence is given as TGTGCCAGCAGTGAGGATCGCGCGGGCGAGCAGTACTTC. This is translated as CASSEDRAGEQYF.